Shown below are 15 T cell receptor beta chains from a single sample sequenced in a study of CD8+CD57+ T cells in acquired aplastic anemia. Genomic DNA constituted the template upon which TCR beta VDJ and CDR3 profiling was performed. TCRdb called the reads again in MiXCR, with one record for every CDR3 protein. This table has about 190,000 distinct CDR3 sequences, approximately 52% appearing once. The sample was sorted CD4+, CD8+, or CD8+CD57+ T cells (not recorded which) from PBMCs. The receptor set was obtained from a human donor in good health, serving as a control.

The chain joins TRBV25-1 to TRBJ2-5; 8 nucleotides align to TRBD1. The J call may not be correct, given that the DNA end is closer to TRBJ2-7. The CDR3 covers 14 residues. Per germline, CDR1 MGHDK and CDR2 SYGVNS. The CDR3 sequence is CASSDPRGLDEQYF. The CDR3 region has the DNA TGTGCCAGCAGTGACCCCAGGGGGCTGGACGAGCAGTACTTC.

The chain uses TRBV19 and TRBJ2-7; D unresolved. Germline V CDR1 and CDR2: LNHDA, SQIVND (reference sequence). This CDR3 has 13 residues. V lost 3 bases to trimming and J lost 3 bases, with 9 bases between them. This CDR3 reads CASSIDRYYEQYF. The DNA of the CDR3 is TGTGCCAGTAGTATTGACCGGTACTACGAGCAGTACTTC. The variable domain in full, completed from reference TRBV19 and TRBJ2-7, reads DGGITQSPKYLFRKEGQNVTLSCEQNLNHDAMYWYRQDPGQGLRLIYYSQIVNDFQKGDIAEGYSVSREKKESFPLTVTSAQKNPTAFYLCASSIDRYYEQYFGPGTRLTVT.

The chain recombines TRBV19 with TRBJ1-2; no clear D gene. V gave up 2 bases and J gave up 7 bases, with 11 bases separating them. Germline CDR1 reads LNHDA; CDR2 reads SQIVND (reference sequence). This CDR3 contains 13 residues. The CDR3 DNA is TGTGCCAGTAGTATAACAACGCTGGCTGGCTACACCTTC. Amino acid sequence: CASSITTLAGYTF. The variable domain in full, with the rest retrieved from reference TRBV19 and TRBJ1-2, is DGGITQSPKYLFRKEGQNVTLSCEQNLNHDAMYWYRQDPGQGLRLIYYSQIVNDFQKGDIAEGYSVSREKKESFPLTVTSAQKNPTAFYLCASSITTLAGYTFGSGTRLTVV.

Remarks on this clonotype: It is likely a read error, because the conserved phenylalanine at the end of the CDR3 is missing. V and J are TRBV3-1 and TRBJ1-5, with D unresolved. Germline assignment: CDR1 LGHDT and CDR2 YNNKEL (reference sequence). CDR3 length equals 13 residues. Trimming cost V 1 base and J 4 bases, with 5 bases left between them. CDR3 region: CASSQGVNQPQHS. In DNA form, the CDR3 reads TGTGCCAGCAGCCAAGGGGTAAATCAGCCCCAGCATTCT.

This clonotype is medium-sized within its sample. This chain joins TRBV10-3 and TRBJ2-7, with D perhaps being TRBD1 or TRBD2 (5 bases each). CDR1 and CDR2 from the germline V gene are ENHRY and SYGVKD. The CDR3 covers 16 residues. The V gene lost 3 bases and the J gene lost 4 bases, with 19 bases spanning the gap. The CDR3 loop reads CAISDRGVGSGYEQYF. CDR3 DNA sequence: TGTGCCATCAGTGATCGAGGGGTAGGTTCCGGTTACGAGCAGTACTTC.

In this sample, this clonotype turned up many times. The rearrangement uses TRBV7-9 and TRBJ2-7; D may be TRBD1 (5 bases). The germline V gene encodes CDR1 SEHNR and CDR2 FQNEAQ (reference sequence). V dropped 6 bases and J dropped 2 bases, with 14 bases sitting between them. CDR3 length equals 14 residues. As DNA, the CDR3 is TGTGCCAGCAGTACGACAGTTCTCCCCTACGAGCAGTACTTC. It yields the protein CASSTTVLPYEQYF.

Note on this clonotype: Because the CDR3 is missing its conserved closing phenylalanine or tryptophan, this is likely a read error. DNA of the CDR3: TGTGCTAGCAGCTTGCTGGGACTAGCGAATACGCAGTATCTT. Protein product: CASSLLGLANTQYL. The chain combines TRBV7-9 with TRBJ2-3; 10 positions agree with TRBD2. The germline V gene has CDR1 SEHNR and CDR2 FQNEAQ (reference sequence). The CDR3 spans 14 residues.

The CDR3: CASSQDIKVNNQPQHF. In DNA form, the CDR3 reads TGTGCCAGCAGCCAAGATATCAAGGTGAACAATCAGCCCCAGCATTTT. The rearrangement joins TRBV19 to TRBJ1-5; no definite D call. CDR3 size: 16 residues. In germline, CDR1 is LNHDA, CDR2 SQIVND (reference sequence). The ends were cut back, 9 bases at V and 3 bases at J, with 21 bases in the middle. The whole variable domain, remainder taken from reference TRBV19 and TRBJ1-5, is DGGITQSPKYLFRKEGQNVTLSCEQNLNHDAMYWYRQDPGQGLRLIYYSQIVNDFQKGDIAEGYSVSREKKESFPLTVTSAQKNPTAFYLCASSQDIKVNNQPQHFGDGTRLSIL.

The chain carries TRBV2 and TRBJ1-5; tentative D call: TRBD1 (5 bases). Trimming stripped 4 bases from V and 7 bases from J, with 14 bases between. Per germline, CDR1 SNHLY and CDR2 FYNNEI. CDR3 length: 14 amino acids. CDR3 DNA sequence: TGTGCCAGCAGTGTCCGGGGCACTATCCAGCCCCAGCATTTT. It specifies CASSVRGTIQPQHF.

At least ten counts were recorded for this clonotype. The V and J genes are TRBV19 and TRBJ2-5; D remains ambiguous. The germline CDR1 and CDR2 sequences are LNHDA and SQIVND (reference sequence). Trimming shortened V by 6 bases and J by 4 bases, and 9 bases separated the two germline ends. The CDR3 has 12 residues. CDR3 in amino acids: CASSSVRETQYF. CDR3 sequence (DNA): TGTGCCAGTAGCTCGGTAAGAGAGACCCAGTACTTC.

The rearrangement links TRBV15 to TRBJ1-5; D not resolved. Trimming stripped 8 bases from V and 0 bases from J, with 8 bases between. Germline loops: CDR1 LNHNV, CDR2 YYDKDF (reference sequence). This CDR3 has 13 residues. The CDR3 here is CATALGSNQPQHF. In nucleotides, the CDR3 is TGTGCCACCGCCCTGGGTAGCAATCAGCCCCAGCATTTT.

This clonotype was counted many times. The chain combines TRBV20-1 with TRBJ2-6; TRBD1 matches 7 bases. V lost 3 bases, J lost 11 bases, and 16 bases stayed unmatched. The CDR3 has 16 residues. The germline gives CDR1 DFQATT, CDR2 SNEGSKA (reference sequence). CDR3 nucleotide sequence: TGCAGTGCTAGTCGCGCTGAACGGACAGGTAGTGACGTCCTGACTTTC. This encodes CSASRAERTGSDVLTF.

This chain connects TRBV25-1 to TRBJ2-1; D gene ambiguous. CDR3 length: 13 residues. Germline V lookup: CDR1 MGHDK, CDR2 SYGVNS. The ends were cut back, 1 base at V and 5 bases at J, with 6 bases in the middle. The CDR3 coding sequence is TGTGCCAGCAGTGAATGGCGGCACAATGAGCAGTTCTTC. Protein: CASSEWRHNEQFF.

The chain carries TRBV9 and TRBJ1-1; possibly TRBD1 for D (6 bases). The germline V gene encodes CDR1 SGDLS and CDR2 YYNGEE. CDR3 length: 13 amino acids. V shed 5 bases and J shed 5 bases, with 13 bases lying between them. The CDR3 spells CASRSGARTEAFF. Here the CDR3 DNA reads TGTGCCAGCAGATCAGGGGCTAGGACTGAAGCTTTCTTT.

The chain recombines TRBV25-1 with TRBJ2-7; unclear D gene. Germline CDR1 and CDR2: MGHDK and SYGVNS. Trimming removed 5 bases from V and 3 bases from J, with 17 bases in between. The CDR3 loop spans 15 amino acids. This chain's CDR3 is CASSLQEPALYEQYF. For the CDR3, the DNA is TGTGCCAGCAGTTTGCAAGAGCCCGCCCTCTACGAGCAGTACTTC.